The sequence of this TCR beta chain was determined in a study of control samples from healthy donors and cancer patients. Trimming left V 4 bases short and J 0 bases short, with 11 bases between. This CDR3 has 15 amino acids. The germline gives CDR1 LGHNA, CDR2 YSLEER. Sequencing used immunoSEQ multiplex PCR; TCRdb keeps in-frame clones, though not all of them. The table has around 90,000 clones, roughly 84% seen once. V is TRBV4-3 and J is TRBJ2-3; weak D call: TRBD1 (6 bases). The clonotype originates from a woman aged 40 to 50 in good health. The specimen sequenced was blood. CDR3 protein: CASSRRQASTDTQYF. The CDR3, as DNA: TGCGCCAGCAGCCGCAGACAGGCGAGCACAGATACGCAGTATTTT.